Here is one T cell receptor beta chain with its context. The antigen is not known. This CDR3 spans 14 amino acids. The J segment lost 7 bases and the V segment lost 4 bases, leaving 4 bases of the junction unmatched. Germline values: CDR1 SGHTA, CDR2 FQGTGA. The sample is drawn from a study of cytomegalovirus exposure and HLA in healthy donors. Study results and caveats: Several of the most significant clusters appeared, in a later analysis, to be linked to common viral pathogens. No immune exposure information besides CMV serostatus was available. Altogether, 150 to 200 TCR beta chains were recorded as cytomegalovirus-associated. What TCR beta sequences reportedly achieved was accurate prediction of HLA-A and HLA-B alleles in most subjects.

PCR amplification relied on 60 Vbeta primers (plus 13 Jbeta primers). The table came from immunoSEQ multiplex PCR; TCRdb's copy has only in-frame clones and leaves some out. This sample has about 140,000 clones, with over 80% found just once. The chain is built from TRBV7-3 and TRBJ1-5, with TRBD1 matching over 10 bases. The sequencing input was PBMCs. This TCR was sampled from a female donor in good health and CMV-seronegative. The chain's CDR3 is CASSSTGGEQPQHF. The CDR3 nucleotides are TGTGCCAGCAGCTCGACAGGGGGCGAACAGCCCCAGCATTTT.